These 13 T cell receptor beta chains came from one sample sequenced in a study of blood T cell repertoires in COVID-19. TCRdb's table, derived via immunoSEQ multiplex PCR, lists solely in-frame clones and lacks some. This table has a few hundred thousand clones, around 87% appearing once. Sequences were obtained from PBMCs or T cells enriched from blood (not recorded which). Receptor source: a man aged 30 to 45 who had been exposed to COVID-19.

CDR3 sequence: CASSLEATLPGDTQYF. CDR3 nucleotide sequence: TGTGCCAGCAGCTTAGAGGCAACCCTACCGGGAGATACGCAGTATTTT. The V call is TRBV7-9, the J call TRBJ2-3; D uncertain. The CDR3 has 16 residues. The V and J ends lost 1 base and 5 bases respectively, with 16 bases between them. CDR1 is SEHNR, CDR2 FQNEAQ, per germline (reference sequence).

This chain joins TRBV6-2 or TRBV6-3 and TRBJ2-1; 13 bases map to TRBD2. Germline V gives CDR1 MNHEY, CDR2 SVGEGT. This CDR3 is 16 amino acids long. The trim removed 5 bases at V and 5 bases at J, leaving 6 bases unmatched. Written as DNA, the CDR3 is TGTGCCAGCAGTAATGGACTAGCGGGGGCCGACAATGAGCAGTTCTTC. This codes for CASSNGLAGADNEQFF.

The V and J genes are TRBV10-3 and TRBJ1-1; maybe TRBD1 (5 bases). Trimming removed 10 bases from V and 3 bases from J, with 12 bases in between. Per the germline V gene, CDR1 is ENHRY and CDR2 is SYGVKD. The CDR3 runs 12 residues. The CDR3 reads CATAGVDTEAFF. The DNA of the CDR3 is TGTGCCACTGCGGGGGTAGACACTGAAGCTTTCTTT.

V is TRBV27 and J is TRBJ1-1, with D perhaps TRBD1 (5 bases). The germline V gene has CDR1 MNHEY and CDR2 SMNVEV (reference sequence). CDR3 length equals 17 residues. V was cut by 8 bases and J by 7 bases, with 29 bases left in between. The CDR3 coding sequence is TGTGCCAGCGAACCCTGGGGTCAGGGATCATTGGTGGATGAAGCTTTCTTT. It translates to CASEPWGQGSLVDEAFF.

The table lists this clone with a count of one. The rearrangement links TRBV5-1 to TRBJ1-1; no clear D. Trimming cost V 6 bases and J 0 bases, with 12 bases left between them. Germline V gene lookup returns CDR1 SGHRS and CDR2 YFSETQ. CDR3 length: 14 residues. CDR3 DNA sequence: TGCGCCAGCAAGGCCGACACCTTGAACACTGAAGCTTTCTTT. Translated: CASKADTLNTEAFF.

This clone was seen just once. CDR3 in amino acids: CAWSVRRLASSTDTQYF. CDR3 coding DNA: TGTGCCTGGAGTGTAAGGCGCCTAGCGAGTAGCACAGATACGCAGTATTTT. The chain employs TRBV30 and TRBJ2-3; D possibly corresponds to TRBD2 (6 bases). V lost 0 bases and J lost 0, with 16 bases in between. The CDR3 has 17 amino acids. CDR1 is GTSNPN and CDR2 is SVGIG in the germline V gene (reference sequence).

Remarks on this clone: Other DNA sequences in the same sample also yield this CDR3. This rearrangement joins TRBV29-1 to TRBJ1-1, with 9 bases that match TRBD1. Looked up from germline, CDR1 is SQVTM and CDR2 is ANQGSEA. J was trimmed by 0 bases and V by 6 bases; bases with no gene match: 2. This CDR3 is built from 13 residues. In DNA form, the CDR3 reads TGCAGCGTACAGGGGGCGATGAACACTGAAGCTTTCTTT. It translates to CSVQGAMNTEAFF.

The genes are TRBV19 and TRBJ2-1; D gene uncertain. The CDR3 spans 13 residues. Trimming left V 1 base short and J 8 bases short, with 9 bases between. In germline, CDR1 is LNHDA, CDR2 SQIVND (reference sequence). CDR3 sequence (DNA): TGTGCCAGTAGTATAGGTATCCGTGATGAGCAGTTCTTC. Its translation is CASSIGIRDEQFF.

This clone was seen a single time. The chain carries TRBV27 and TRBJ1-2, with 11 bases matching TRBD1. V trimming: 3 bases; J trimming: 4 bases; junction bases outside the gene matches: 4. CDR1 is MNHEY and CDR2 is SMNVEV in the germline V gene (reference sequence). The CDR3 consists of 15 residues. CDR3 sequence reads: CASSFGQGAAYGYTF. In DNA form, the CDR3 reads TGTGCCAGCAGTTTTGGACAGGGGGCTGCCTATGGCTACACCTTC.

The chain is built from TRBV12-3 or TRBV12-4 and TRBJ1-2; tentative D call: TRBD1 (5 bases). The CDR3 totals 13 residues. The germline V and J ends were trimmed by 3 bases and 6 bases, with 11 bases remaining between them. CDR3 sequence: CASSLARVNGYTF. The CDR3 nucleotides read TGTGCCAGCAGTTTGGCCAGGGTGAATGGCTACACCTTC.

In this sample, this clone turned up once. This rearrangement joins TRBV3-1 (or the pseudogene TRBV3-2) to TRBJ2-5; 10 nucleotides match TRBD2. This CDR3 region has 17 residues. V was clipped by 0 bases and J by 1 base; unmatched bases: 5. The germline gives CDR1 LGHDT, CDR2 YNNKEL (reference sequence). The CDR3 DNA sequence: TGTGCCAGCAGCCAAGATTGGCCTAGCGGGGGCCAAGAGACCCAGTACTTC. It specifies CASSQDWPSGGQETQYF.

The V and J genes are TRBV7-9 and TRBJ1-4; D uncertain. The CDR3 is 14 residues long. Deletions cut 5 bases from V and 7 bases from J, with 14 bases between. Germline-derived CDR1 and CDR2 are SEHNR and FQNEAQ (reference sequence). This CDR3 reads CASSPRSGGEKLFF. In DNA form, the CDR3 reads TGTGCCAGCAGCCCGCGTTCGGGTGGTGAAAAACTGTTTTTT.

The rearrangement uses TRBV29-1 and TRBJ1-1, with 11 bases identical to TRBD1. V shed 7 bases, J shed 3 bases, and the junction held 4 bases outside the gene matches. Germline CDR1 reads SQVTM; CDR2 reads ANQGSEA. This CDR3 spans 13 amino acids. The CDR3 region has the DNA TGCAGCGCTCGGACAGGGGGCCACACTGAAGCTTTCTTT. Its protein product is CSARTGGHTEAFF.